One and the same sample provided the 26 T cell receptor beta chains below, sequenced in a study of post-analysis software for immune sequencing data. The study's findings and limits: Controls had lower frequencies than patients of four or five TRBV segments, which included TRBV5-6, TRBV5-1 and TRBV20-1.

The antigens of these receptors remain unknown. cDNA libraries for TCR beta contained unique molecular identifiers. TCRdb passed the PCR reads through MiXCR, listing each CDR3 protein once. The sample records hundreds of thousands of distinct CDR3 sequences, over 45% being singletons. The sample comprised blood. All receptors derive from a girl aged 2-10 years with multiple sclerosis.

Notes on this clonotype: This clone may be a read error of a much larger clone one base away. The V and J genes are TRBV6-6 and TRBJ2-5, with D unclear. CDR3 length equals 14 residues. In germline, CDR1 is MNHNY, CDR2 SVGAGI (reference sequence). In nucleotides, the CDR3 is TGTGCCAGCAGGGGCTACTTGATCCAAGAGACCCGGTACTTC. It yields the protein CASRGYLIQETRYF.

J is TRBJ2-1 and V is TRBV20-1; 8 bases agree with TRBD2. The CDR3 is 16 amino acids. The junction had 8 bases not matched to a gene; V was cut back by 3 bases and J by 1 base. Germline V CDR1 and CDR2: DFQATT, SNEGSKA (reference sequence). CDR3 in amino acids: CSASDQSGSSYNEQFF. CDR3 DNA sequence: TGCAGTGCTAGCGACCAAAGCGGGAGTTCCTACAATGAGCAGTTCTTC.

The rearrangement joins TRBV7-9 to TRBJ2-3; D not resolved. This CDR3 has 15 amino acids. CDR1 is SEHNR, CDR2 FQNEAQ, per germline (reference sequence). Trimming left V 7 bases short and J 2 bases short, with 16 bases between. The CDR3 protein is CASTEYPGFTDTQYF. CDR3 sequence (DNA): TGTGCCAGCACCGAATACCCAGGTTTCACAGATACGCAGTATTTT. The full variable domain, rest sourced from reference TRBV7-9 and TRBJ2-3, is DTGVSQNPRHKITKRGQNVTFRCDPISEHNRLYWYRQTLGQGPEFLTYFQNEAQLEKSRLLSDRFSAERPKGSFSTLEIQRTEQGDSAMYLCASTEYPGFTDTQYFGPGTRLTVL.

The CDR3 DNA sequence: TGCAGTGCTAGACCTTTCACTAGCGGCCGAAGCTCCTACAATGAGCAGTTCTTC. This gives the protein CSARPFTSGRSSYNEQFF. This chain connects TRBV20-1 to TRBJ2-1, with TRBD2 matching 8 bases. This CDR3 is built from 18 residues. CDR1 is DFQATT and CDR2 is SNEGSKA in the germline V gene (reference sequence). V lost 2 bases, J lost 0 bases, and 12 bases stayed unmatched.

The chain joins TRBV5-1 to TRBJ2-5; TRBD1 is a possible D gene (6 bases). Germline CDR1 and CDR2: SGHRS and YFSETQ. V dropped 0 bases and J dropped 2 bases, with 14 bases sitting between them. This CDR3 is built from 16 residues. CDR3 amino acids: CASSLAQQGSQETQYF. DNA for the CDR3: TGCGCCAGCAGCTTGGCCCAACAGGGAAGTCAAGAGACCCAGTACTTC.

This clonotype came up a few times. This chain connects TRBV29-1 to TRBJ2-5, with D perhaps TRBD1 or TRBD2 (5 bases each). This CDR3 is 16 amino acids long. V was shortened by 1 base and J by 2 bases, with 17 bases between the two germline ends. Germline V lookup: CDR1 SQVTM, CDR2 ANQGSEA. The CDR3 nucleotides read TGCAGCGTTGAAGGGGGGAAGGAGCAAAGGCAAGAGACCCAGTACTTC. Its translation: CSVEGGKEQRQETQYF.

This clonotype was detected only a few times. The chain employs TRBV10-2 and TRBJ2-5; D not resolved. The end of the DNA fits TRBJ2-7 better, so the J call may be wrong. Germline lookup yields CDR1 WSHSY and CDR2 SAAADI. This CDR3 spans 13 amino acids. CDR3 loop: CASSSGIIGEQYF. Here the CDR3 DNA reads TGCGCCAGCAGTTCCGGAATAATAGGCGAGCAGTACTTC.

This clonotype was counted a few times. The V gene is TRBV20-1, the J gene TRBJ1-1, with D tentatively TRBD1 (6 bases). Germline loops: CDR1 DFQATT, CDR2 SNEGSKA (reference sequence). The CDR3 has 14 amino acids. V dropped 5 bases and J dropped 11 bases, with 24 bases sitting between them. CDR3 bases: TGCAGTGCTGGGGGACCGGGACAAGCTAACTGGGCTTTCTTT. Residues: CSAGGPGQANWAFF.

This clonotype was detected once. This chain links TRBV6-5 with TRBJ2-7, with 7 bases that match TRBD1. Germline V gives CDR1 MNHEY, CDR2 SVGAGI. The CDR3 extends over 14 amino acids. The V segment lost 0 bases and the J segment 6 bases; nucleotides outside the gene matches: 5. CDR3 sequence: CASSYSRDSFEQYF. In nucleotides, the CDR3 is TGTGCCAGCAGTTACTCCAGGGACAGTTTCGAGCAGTACTTC.

This clonotype was seen only once. The rearrangement joins TRBV3-1 to TRBJ1-2; 11 bases match TRBD1. The length of the CDR3 is 17 residues. Germline values: CDR1 LGHDT, CDR2 YNNKEL (reference sequence). V dropped 5 bases and J dropped 4; count of bases not matched to a gene: 12. DNA of the CDR3: TGTGCCAGCAGCTTTGGGACAGGGGGTGAAGTTCCCTATGGCTACACCTTC. Protein sequence: CASSFGTGGEVPYGYTF.

The rearrangement links TRBV30 to TRBJ2-7; D unclear. Germline values: CDR1 GTSNPN, CDR2 SVGIG (reference sequence). The CDR3 loop spans 11 amino acids. The CDR3 DNA sequence: TGTGCGGGGAAGGGTTCGGACGAGCAGTACTTC. It encodes CAGKGSDEQYF.

This clonotype was detected only a few times. The genes are TRBV3-1 and TRBJ2-7; a weak D match, TRBD2 (6 bases). The CDR3 runs 14 residues. Per the germline V gene, CDR1 is LGHDT and CDR2 is YNNKEL (reference sequence). V shed 5 bases and J shed 6 bases, with 17 bases lying between them. CDR3 nucleotide sequence: TGTGCCAGCAGCTACTCCGGGACTTCTCTCGAGCAGTACTTC. As protein: CASSYSGTSLEQYF.

The chain recombines TRBV2 with TRBJ1-1; D not certain. V shed 2 bases and J shed 0 bases, with 7 bases lying between them. The germline V gene has CDR1 SNHLY and CDR2 FYNNEI. This CDR3 spans 14 amino acids. The DNA of the CDR3 is TGTGCCAGCAGTGAATACCTTATGAACACTGAAGCTTTCTTT. It translates to CASSEYLMNTEAFF.

This clonotype was counted only a few times. CDR3 loop: CASSATGVEQYF. The CDR3 nucleotides are TGTGCCAGCAGCGCAACAGGGGTCGAGCAGTACTTC. J is TRBJ2-4 and V is TRBV9, with 7 bases identical to TRBD1. The DNA matches TRBJ2-7 better at its end, which makes the J call doubtful. The CDR3 has 12 residues. The germline gives CDR1 SGDLS, CDR2 YYNGEE.

The CDR3 nucleotides read TGTGCCAGCCTCGGGGGGGGGCAAGAAGGCACAGATACGCAGTATTTT. This gives the protein CASLGGGQEGTDTQYF. The chain couples TRBV6-1 to TRBJ2-3; 8 bases line up with TRBD2. This CDR3 contains 16 residues. Per the germline V gene, CDR1 is MNHNS and CDR2 is SASEGT. V shed 8 bases and J 1 base; nucleotides not matched to a gene: 11.

This clonotype was observed a few times. V is TRBV18 and J is TRBJ2-5, with D possibly matching TRBD1 (6 bases). The CDR3 has 13 residues. Germline-derived CDR1 and CDR2 are KGHSH and LQKENI. V was shortened by 6 bases and J by 4 bases, with 12 bases between the two germline ends. CDR3 sequence: CASSPTGTETQYF. In nucleotides, the CDR3 is TGTGCCAGCTCCCCAACAGGGACAGAGACCCAGTACTTC.

This clonotype was counted between two and nine times. The V call is TRBV7-2, the J call TRBJ1-2, with 8 bases aligning to TRBD1. The V gene end was trimmed by 3 bases and the J gene end by 8 bases; junction bases not matched to a gene: 2. Per germline, CDR1 SGHTA and CDR2 FQGNSA. The CDR3 is 12 residues long. For the CDR3, the DNA is TGTGCCAGCAGCTTTGACAGGGGAGGCTACACCTTC. It translates to CASSFDRGGYTF.

The chain joins TRBV29-1 to TRBJ1-2, with D unresolved. The CDR3 runs 11 residues. Trimming pared 3 bases from V and 4 bases from J, leaving 6 bases between. Germline-derived CDR1 and CDR2 are SQVTM and ANQGSEA. CDR3 protein: CSVEVFYGYTF. CDR3 nucleotides: TGCAGCGTTGAGGTCTTCTATGGCTACACCTTC.

This sequence joins TRBV5-1 and TRBJ2-4; 8 nucleotides match TRBD2. V dropped 2 bases and J dropped 6; count of bases not matched to a gene: 1. This CDR3 contains 13 residues. Per germline, CDR1 SGHRS and CDR2 YFSETQ. This CDR3 is CASSLRGGNIQYF. CDR3 nucleotide sequence: TGCGCCAGCAGCTTACGGGGGGGAAACATTCAGTACTTC. The whole variable domain, filled in from reference TRBV5-1 and TRBJ2-4, reads KAGVTQTPRYLIKTRGQQVTLSCSPISGHRSVSWYQQTPGQGLQFLFEYFSETQRNKGNFPGRFSGRQFSNSRSEMNVSTLELGDSALYLCASSLRGGNIQYFGAGTRLSVL.

The rearrangement joins TRBV5-1 to TRBJ2-1, with 16 nucleotides matching TRBD2. Looked up from germline, CDR1 is SGHRS and CDR2 is YFSETQ. The trim removed 4 bases at V and 4 bases at J, leaving 11 bases unmatched. The CDR3 is 19 residues long. The CDR3 reads CASSPSGLAGGPAYNEQFF. CDR3 bases: TGCGCCAGCAGCCCGTCGGGACTAGCGGGGGGGCCTGCATACAATGAGCAGTTCTTC.

This CDR3 is CSAEGSQGRETQYF. The CDR3 DNA reads TGCAGTGCAGAGGGGAGTCAGGGGCGGGAGACCCAGTACTTC. The chain couples TRBV20-1 to TRBJ2-5; tentative D call: TRBD1 (6 bases). V lost 6 bases and J 5 bases, leaving 19 bases between the germline ends. The CDR3 consists of 14 residues. The V gene's germline CDR1 is DFQATT and CDR2 SNEGSKA (reference sequence).

The chain is built from TRBV2 and TRBJ2-1; TRBD2 agrees at 9 bases. Germline trimming cut 3 bases from V and 7 bases from J; bases unmatched to any gene: 4. The germline gives CDR1 SNHLY, CDR2 FYNNEI. The CDR3 is 14 amino acids. CDR3 protein: CASSEGGGVNEQFF. In DNA form, the CDR3 reads TGTGCCAGCAGTGAGGGCGGGGGGGTAAATGAGCAGTTCTTC.

The V and J genes are TRBV4-2 and TRBJ2-1; a weak D match, TRBD2 (6 bases). The CDR3 has 14 residues. Germline V CDR1 and CDR2: LGHNA, YNFKEQ. Trimming pared 4 bases from V and 9 bases from J, leaving 16 bases between. The CDR3 loop is CASSPMEGQIEQFF. The CDR3 DNA sequence: TGTGCCAGCAGCCCTATGGAGGGGCAGATTGAGCAGTTCTTC.

The chain joins TRBV20-1 to TRBJ1-5, with D possibly TRBD1 on 5 matching bases. Per germline, CDR1 DFQATT and CDR2 SNEGSKA (reference sequence). V was trimmed by 3 bases and J by 5 bases, leaving 8 bases between them. The CDR3 consists of 12 residues. The CDR3 protein is CSARSGDQPQHF. The CDR3 nucleotides read TGCAGTGCTAGGTCGGGGGATCAGCCCCAGCATTTT.

This clonotype was seen a handful of times. The gene calls are TRBV30 and TRBJ2-3; tentatively, D is TRBD1 or TRBD2 (5 bases each). Germline values: CDR1 GTSNPN, CDR2 SVGIG (reference sequence). The CDR3 is made up of 14 amino acids. Trimming left V 3 bases short and J 4 bases short, with 14 bases between. CDR3 coding DNA: TGTGCCTGGAGAGGAAGACAGAGGGCAGATACGCAGTATTTT. Encoded protein: CAWRGRQRADTQYF.

This clonotype was found a few times. The chain employs TRBV12-3 or TRBV12-4 and TRBJ2-5, with D perhaps TRBD2 (5 bases). V was trimmed by 1 base and J by 6 bases, leaving 9 bases between them. CDR3 length equals 13 residues. CDR3 DNA: TGTGCCAGCAGTTTAGTGGCGGGCCAGACCCAGTACTTC. This encodes CASSLVAGQTQYF.